What follows describes a single T cell receptor beta chain. Its antigen is undetermined. This CDR3 has 16 residues. V dropped 4 bases and J dropped 0; count of bases not matched to a gene: 8. CDR1 and CDR2 (germline): SGHDN, FVKESK. This sample stems from a study of T cell responses to AZD1222 COVID-19 vaccine. Study conclusions and caveats: Baseline serology detected seropositivity in only 5 or 6 AZD1222 recipients. Clonal diversity was possibly underestimated, and white British individuals and females predominated among donors.

Sequencing was performed with immunoSEQ multiplex PCR; in TCRdb, only in-frame clones are kept and a portion is missing. The sample shows around 54,000 clones, 75% to 90% of them seen only once. Timing groups of about 4 and about 12 weeks for second doses were pooled. The TCR sequence derives from an adult who received the AZD1222 COVID-19 vaccine. This chain links TRBV14 with TRBJ2-7, with 8 bases lining up with TRBD1. The specimen comprised peripheral blood, sampled 28 days after the second AZD1222 dose. The CDR3 nucleotides are TGTGCCAGCAGCCTACTTACAGGGGGTTCCTCCTACGAGCAGTACTTC. Its translation is CASSLLTGGSSYEQYF.